A single sample is the source of the 17 T cell receptor beta chains below, sequenced in a study of control samples from healthy donors and cancer patients. Data came from immunoSEQ multiplex PCR; TCRdb stores just in-frame clones and leaves some out. This sample yields about 120,000 clones, of which 70% to 90% are seen a single time; less than 3.5% belongs to the top ten. The material sequenced was blood. The receptors stem from a man aged 40-49 years in good health.

The sample holds a few counts of this clone. The V call is TRBV11-2, the J call TRBJ2-3; TRBD2 aligns across 11 bases. The germline V gene encodes CDR1 SGHAT and CDR2 FQNNGV. Losses at the gene ends were 4 bases for V and 2 bases for J; bases not matched to a gene: 11. CDR3 length: 18 residues. The CDR3 sequence: CASSSQPSTSGVTDTQYF. The CDR3 DNA sequence: TGTGCCAGCAGCTCCCAGCCCTCGACTAGCGGGGTCACAGATACGCAGTATTTT.

CDR3 in amino acids: CATSTGTARTGGYGYTF. In DNA, the CDR3 is TGTGCCACCAGCACTGGCACGGCTAGGACGGGAGGCTATGGCTACACCTTC. The chain is built from TRBV15 and TRBJ1-2, with no clear D. Trimming removed 4 bases from V and 4 bases from J, with 22 bases in between. The germline gives CDR1 LNHNV, CDR2 YYDKDF (reference sequence). This CDR3 comprises 17 residues.

The rearrangement links TRBV5-1 to TRBJ2-5; 9 bases are a match to TRBD1. CDR1 is SGHRS, CDR2 YFSETQ, per germline. The junction had 7 bases not matched to a gene; V was cut back by 0 bases and J by 4 bases. This CDR3 spans 16 amino acids. CDR3 protein: CASSLDGTGKRETQYF. Here the CDR3 DNA reads TGCGCCAGCAGCTTGGATGGGACAGGGAAACGAGAGACCCAGTACTTC.

Concerning this clone: One junction end disagrees with the germline gene, perhaps due to a read error. The chain links TRBV4-1 to TRBJ1-4; 9 bases align to TRBD1. CDR3 length equals 15 residues. The germline CDR1 and CDR2 sequences are MGHRA and YSYEKL. The CDR3 region has the DNA TGCGCCCGCAGCCGACCCCGGGGACAGGGTGAAAAACTGTTTTTT. It codes for CARSRPRGQGEKLFF.

The J gene is TRBJ2-3, the V gene TRBV7-6; 11 nucleotides line up with TRBD2. The CDR3 has 17 residues. Trimming took 6 bases from V and 2 from J; bases not matched to a gene: 10. CDR1 and CDR2 (germline): SGHVS, FNYEAQ. CDR3 bases: TGTGCCAGCAGTCTTACTAGCGGGGGAACATTCACAGATACGCAGTATTTT. It specifies CASSLTSGGTFTDTQYF.

The V call is TRBV1, the J call TRBJ2-1; TRBD2 is the table's D call, not checked against the DNA. TRBV1 is a recognized pseudogene. The CDR3 is 17 amino acids. The CDR3 bases are TGCACCAGCAGCCAAGATAGGCGACGGGGAGAATACAATGAGCAGTTCTTC. This gives the protein CTSSQDRRRGEYNEQFF.

The chain recombines TRBV7-2 with TRBJ2-7; TRBD1 agrees at 9 bases. J lost 4 bases, V lost 1 base, and 8 bases had no gene match. The length of the CDR3 is 16 residues. CDR1 is SGHTA and CDR2 is FQGNSA in the germline V gene. CDR3 protein: CASSLDTGTGSYEQYF. In DNA form, the CDR3 reads TGTGCCAGCAGCTTAGACACCGGGACAGGGTCGTACGAGCAGTACTTC.

The sample holds a few counts of this clone. This sequence joins TRBV19 and TRBJ1-2; 8 nucleotides align to TRBD1. The CDR3 has 16 amino acids. With V trimmed by 3 bases and J by 4 bases, 10 bases remained unmatched. The germline CDR1 and CDR2 sequences are LNHDA and SQIVND (reference sequence). CDR3 coding DNA: TGTGCCAGTAGTATTTGGGGGGACAGGACCTCCTATGGCTACACCTTC. It specifies CASSIWGDRTSYGYTF.

This clone was counted ten times or more. The chain carries TRBV19 and TRBJ1-5; TRBD1 aligns across 7 bases. This CDR3 is built from 13 residues. Germline V CDR1 and CDR2: LNHDA, SQIVND (reference sequence). After removal of 4 bases from V and 6 bases from J, the junction contained 3 bases not matched to a gene. The CDR3 loop is CASSSSGGQPQHF. In nucleotides, the CDR3 is TGTGCCAGTAGTAGTTCAGGGGGTCAGCCCCAGCATTTT.

As for this clone: The sample contains more than one DNA sequence encoding this CDR3. V is TRBV5-1 and J is TRBJ1-5; 11 bases line up with TRBD1. J was trimmed by 8 bases and V by 3 bases; bases with no gene match: 10. Per the germline V gene, CDR1 is SGHRS and CDR2 is YFSETQ. The CDR3 contains 16 residues. The CDR3 bases are TGCGCCAGCAGCTCGGGACAGGGGGGGCGCCGTGAGCCCCAGCATTTT. This sequence encodes CASSSGQGGRREPQHF.

The chain couples TRBV6-2 or TRBV6-3 to TRBJ1-1, with a weak D call TRBD1 (5 bases). With 0 bases removed from V and 4 bases from J, the gap between germline ends came to 9 bases. Germline V gene sequence: CDR1 MNHEY, CDR2 SVGEGT. CDR3 length: 14 residues. CDR3 DNA sequence: TGTGCCAGCAGTTACTCTCAGGGTCGCACTGAAGCTTTCTTT. It yields the protein CASSYSQGRTEAFF.

The chain couples TRBV4-2 to TRBJ1-4; 7 bases fit TRBD1. Germline trimming cut 1 base from V and 2 bases from J; bases unmatched to any gene: 4. Germline CDR1 and CDR2: LGHNA and YNFKEQ. The CDR3 runs to 16 residues. This CDR3 reads CASSQVQGGTNEKLFF. The CDR3 DNA follows: TGTGCCAGCAGCCAAGTTCAGGGGGGGACTAATGAAAAACTGTTTTTT.

The chain recombines TRBV12-3 or TRBV12-4 with TRBJ1-1; D is ambiguous. V gave up 3 bases and J gave up 4 bases, with 6 bases separating them. The CDR3 is made up of 12 amino acids. As DNA, the CDR3 is TGTGCCAGCAGTTTCTCGAGCACTGAAGCTTTCTTT. It is translated as CASSFSSTEAFF.

The chain is built from TRBV5-1 and TRBJ1-5; no clear D. Germline values: CDR1 SGHRS, CDR2 YFSETQ. Trimming took 0 bases from V and 4 from J, leaving 8 bases between them. CDR3 size: 14 residues. The CDR3 nucleotides are TGCGCCAGCAGCTTGGCCGGCGTAAATCAGCCCCAGCATTTT. Encoded protein: CASSLAGVNQPQHF.

The chain recombines TRBV7-6 with TRBJ2-3; D is perhaps TRBD2 (5 bases). Germline lookup yields CDR1 SGHVS and CDR2 FNYEAQ. The V end lost 2 bases, the J end lost 2 bases, and 11 bases lay between the germline ends. This CDR3 is built from 15 residues. CDR3 in DNA: TGTGCCAGCAGCTTATCGAGCGGATACACAGATACGCAGTATTTT. It yields the protein CASSLSSGYTDTQYF.

V usage is TRBV6-2 or TRBV6-3 and J usage is TRBJ1-2; D remains unclear. The germline gives CDR1 MNHEY, CDR2 SVGEGT. V lost 5 bases, J lost 2 bases, and 9 bases lay in between. The CDR3 loop spans 13 amino acids. This CDR3 is CASSPQENYGYTF. CDR3 sequence (DNA): TGTGCCAGCAGTCCGCAGGAAAACTATGGCTACACCTTC.

As to this clone: The sample contains more than one DNA sequence encoding this CDR3. The chain carries TRBV30 and TRBJ1-1; D may be TRBD1 (6 bases). Germline CDR1 and CDR2: GTSNPN and SVGIG (reference sequence). With 0 bases removed from V and 1 base from J, the gap between germline ends came to 6 bases. The CDR3 runs 13 residues. CDR3 in DNA: TGTGCCTGGAGTGTACAGGGGAACACTGAAGCTTTCTTT. Amino acids: CAWSVQGNTEAFF.